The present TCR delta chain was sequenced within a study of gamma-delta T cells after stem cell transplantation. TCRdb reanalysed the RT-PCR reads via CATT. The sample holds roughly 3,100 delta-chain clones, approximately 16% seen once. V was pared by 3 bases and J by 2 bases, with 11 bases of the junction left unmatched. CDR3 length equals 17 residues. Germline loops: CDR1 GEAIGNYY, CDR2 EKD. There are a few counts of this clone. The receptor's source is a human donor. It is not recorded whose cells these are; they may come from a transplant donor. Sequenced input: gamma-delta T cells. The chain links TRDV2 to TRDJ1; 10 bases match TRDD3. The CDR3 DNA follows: TGTGCCTGTGACCCCTTGGTGGGGGATACCCGAACCGATAAACTCATCTTT. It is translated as CACDPLVGDTRTDKLIF.